One and the same sample provided the 17 T cell receptor beta chains below, sequenced in a study of siplizumab effects on memory and regulatory T cells. No cognate antigen is known for these TCRs. Sequencing was performed with immunoSEQ multiplex PCR; in TCRdb, only in-frame clones are kept and a portion is missing. The sample carries more than 10,000 clones, roughly 40% recorded once. Coculturing was carried out on the mixed lymphocyte reaction cells. It lasted 6 days and was done at 37°C. Sequences were obtained from CFSE-low (dividing) CD8+ T cells sorted from an allogeneic mixed lymphocyte reaction. These receptors originate from a human donor in good health; the cells came from an allogeneic mixed lymphocyte reaction.

On this clone itself: A read error may explain this, as a much larger clone is one base away. Other DNA sequences within the sample encode an identical CDR3. V usage is TRBV6-6 and J usage is TRBJ2-7; 7 nucleotides match TRBD1. The CDR3 is 14 residues long. Germline CDR1 MNHNY, CDR2 SVGAGI (reference sequence). Here the CDR3 reads CASSTQGSLYEQYF. As DNA, the CDR3 is TGTGCTAGCAGTACACAGGGGTCCCTCTACGAGCAGTACTTC.

By its share, this clone is medium-sized. The chain combines TRBV29-1 with TRBJ1-2; a possible D gene is TRBD1 (5 bases). Trimming cost V 4 bases and J 3 bases, with 12 bases left between them. Germline V CDR1 and CDR2: SQVTM, ANQGSEA. This CDR3 contains 13 residues. The CDR3 coding sequence is TGCAGCGTTGTCGGTGGGGCCCACTATGGCTACACCTTC. Its translation is CSVVGGAHYGYTF.

This clone was picked up a small number of times. The chain recombines TRBV27 with TRBJ1-1; D might be TRBD1 (5 bases). With 1 base removed from V and 2 bases from J, the gap between germline ends came to 14 bases. CDR1 and CDR2 from the germline V gene are MNHEY and SMNVEV (reference sequence). There are 16 residues in the CDR3. CDR3 coding DNA: TGTGCCAGCAGTTTATTGCTCGGGACGGCCAACACTGAAGCTTTCTTT. Its protein product is CASSLLLGTANTEAFF.

The gene calls are TRBV9 and TRBJ2-5; TRBD1 aligns across 7 bases. The CDR3 consists of 14 residues. The germline V gene encodes CDR1 SGDLS and CDR2 YYNGEE. The V gene end was trimmed by 4 bases and the J gene end by 4 bases; junction bases not matched to a gene: 7. The CDR3 reads CASSSDTGAETQYF. As DNA, the CDR3 is TGTGCCAGCAGCTCCGACACAGGGGCAGAGACCCAGTACTTC.

Notes on this clone: The junction differs from germline at one of its ends, possibly a read error. The V and J genes are TRBV28 and TRBJ1-5; D unclear. The CDR3 length is 9 residues. Germline V CDR1 and CDR2: MDHEN, SYDVKM. DNA of the CDR3: TGTGCCAGCAGTCAGCCCCAGCATTTT. As protein: CASSQPQHF.

The CDR3 coding sequence is TGTGCCAGCCTACCGGGACAGGGGACCTACGAGCAGTACTTC. The encoded protein is CASLPGQGTYEQYF. The gene calls are TRBV5-8 and TRBJ2-7; 10 positions match TRBD1. This CDR3 spans 14 amino acids. V lost 7 bases to trimming and J lost 2 bases; unmatched junction nucleotides: 6. Germline CDR1 and CDR2: SGHTS and YDEGEE.

The rearrangement links TRBV7-2 to TRBJ2-1; TRBD2 matches at 11 bases. Looked up from germline, CDR1 is SGHTA and CDR2 is FQGNSA. The CDR3 has 15 amino acids. The J segment lost 6 bases and the V segment lost 3 bases, leaving 4 bases of the junction unmatched. The CDR3 region has the DNA TGTGCCAGCAGCTTGGGGCTAGCGGGAGGCAATGAGCAGTTCTTC. As protein: CASSLGLAGGNEQFF.

The V call is TRBV19, the J call TRBJ1-5; a weak D match, TRBD1 (5 bases). The CDR3 contains 13 residues. Germline V CDR1 and CDR2: LNHDA, SQIVND (reference sequence). V gave up 7 bases and J gave up 4 bases, with 11 bases separating them. The CDR3 region has the DNA TGTGCCAGTACGGGGGAGGGGAATCAGCCCCAGCATTTT. Translated, it gives CASTGEGNQPQHF.

By share, this clone ranks as medium-sized. The chain employs TRBV11-2 and TRBJ2-7; D remains ambiguous. Germline lookup yields CDR1 SGHAT and CDR2 FQNNGV. The CDR3 is made up of 16 amino acids. Trimming removed 4 bases at V and 1 base at J, with 17 bases between. The CDR3 DNA sequence: TGTGCCAGCAGCTCTCGGGCCTCTTCCGGATCCTACGAGCAGTACTTC. Residues: CASSSRASSGSYEQYF.

This clone was seen more than once but under ten times. The V and J genes are TRBV27 and TRBJ2-1; TRBD2 matches 10 bases. Germline V gene lookup returns CDR1 MNHEY and CDR2 SMNVEV (reference sequence). With 1 base clipped from V and 6 bases from J, the junction kept 9 bases outside the gene matches. There are 17 residues in the CDR3. As DNA, the CDR3 is TGTGCCAGCAGTTTATTAGGTCCTAGCGGGAGTCTCAATGAGCAGTTCTTC. Translation gives CASSLLGPSGSLNEQFF.

For the CDR3, the DNA is TGTGCCAGCAGGGCGGAGCCAGGTCACTCCTACGAGCAGTACTTC. It codes for CASRAEPGHSYEQYF. This chain joins TRBV27 and TRBJ2-7; no definite D call. Germline lookup yields CDR1 MNHEY and CDR2 SMNVEV (reference sequence). Trimming shortened V by 6 bases and J by 0 bases, and 15 bases separated the two germline ends. There are 15 residues in the CDR3.

For the CDR3, the DNA is TGTGCCAGCAGTTTGGCCTCTAGGGGTTGGGAGCAGTACTTC. It yields the protein CASSLASRGWEQYF. The chain employs TRBV27 and TRBJ2-7; weak D call: TRBD1 (5 bases). Germline assignment: CDR1 MNHEY and CDR2 SMNVEV (reference sequence). This CDR3 is built from 14 residues. V was pared by 3 bases and J by 7 bases, with 16 bases between.

This clone appeared a few times. The rearrangement joins TRBV5-1 to TRBJ1-4; no reliable D call. Trimming took 3 bases from V and 1 from J, leaving 13 bases between them. Germline CDR1 reads SGHRS; CDR2 reads YFSETQ. The CDR3 is 16 residues long. The CDR3 coding sequence is TGCGCCAGCAGCTGGACGGTTGGTGGAACTAATGAAAAACTGTTTTTT. Its protein product is CASSWTVGGTNEKLFF.

The chain has TRBV7-3 and TRBJ1-1; TRBD1 is a possible D gene (5 bases). In germline, CDR1 is SGHTA, CDR2 FQGTGA. This CDR3 spans 12 amino acids. Trimming took 4 bases from V and 9 from J, leaving 12 bases between them. The CDR3 coding sequence is TGTGCCAGCAGCTCCGGGACGGACCAAGCTTTCTTT. Encoded protein: CASSSGTDQAFF.

In this sample, this clone turned up a few times. This chain links TRBV11-2 with TRBJ1-1; D not resolved. The CDR3 covers 13 residues. V was cut by 4 bases and J by 0 bases, with 6 bases left in between. Germline loops: CDR1 SGHAT, CDR2 FQNNGV. In DNA form, the CDR3 reads TGTGCCAGCAGCTCAGAATTGAACACTGAAGCTTTCTTT. Protein sequence: CASSSELNTEAFF. The full variable domain, in which reference TRBV11-2 and TRBJ1-1 provide the parts outside the CDR3, is EAGVAQSPRYKIIEKRQSVAFWCNPISGHATLYWYQQILGQGPKLLIQFQNNGVVDDSQLPKDRFSAERLKGVDSTLKIQPAKLEDSAVYLCASSSELNTEAFFGQGTRLTVV.

The rearrangement links TRBV11-3 to TRBJ2-2; TRBD2 agrees at 9 bases. CDR3 length: 17 residues. Germline-derived CDR1 and CDR2 are SGHNT and YENEEA. V dropped 0 bases and J dropped 6; count of bases not matched to a gene: 8. The CDR3 loop reads CASSLERGQRGAGELFF. The CDR3 nucleotides are TGTGCCAGCAGCTTAGAACGTGGCCAGCGGGGGGCCGGGGAGCTGTTTTTT. Using reference TRBV11-3 and TRBJ2-2 for the parts outside the CDR3, the full variable domain is EAGVVQSPRYKIIEKKQPVAFWCNPISGHNTLYWYLQNLGQGPELLIRYENEEAVDDSQLPKDRFSAERLKGVDSTLKIQPAELGDSAVYLCASSLERGQRGAGELFFGEGSRLTVL.

This clone was detected only once. The chain has TRBV6-5 and TRBJ2-7; D is tentatively TRBD1 or TRBD2 (6 bases each). From germline, CDR1 is MNHEY and CDR2 SVGAGI. V dropped 2 bases and J dropped 2 bases, with 13 bases sitting between them. This CDR3 comprises 15 residues. The CDR3 sequence: CASSYGWRDTYEQYF. The CDR3 DNA reads TGTGCCAGCAGTTACGGGTGGCGGGACACCTACGAGCAGTACTTC.